This TCR beta chain came from a study of cytomegalovirus exposure and HLA in healthy donors. The study's findings and limits: Cytomegalovirus association was assigned to more than 150 TCR beta chains. In vitro, a few CMV-associated chains proved specific for CMV antigens. In the roughly 120 validation repertoires, a later analysis found that first-cohort TCR clusters tended to co-occur.

The protocol was immunoSEQ multiplex PCR, while the TCRdb copy is restricted to in-frame clones and leaves out a portion. The sample records approximately 65,000 clones, approximately 94% being singletons. Regarding this clone: No antigen is known for it.

Trimming took 3 bases from V and 2 from J; bases not matched to a gene: 15. CDR1 and CDR2 (germline): SQVTM, ANQGSEA. The CDR3 length is 18 residues. Sequencing was done on a sample of PBMCs. The TCR originated in a woman aged 18-29 years in good health and CMV-seronegative. The genes are TRBV29-1 and TRBJ1-2, with TRBD1 identical over 10 bases. The CDR3 region is CSVDRQGAFATLNYGYTF. The CDR3 DNA reads TGCAGCGTTGATAGACAGGGGGCTTTTGCTACCTTAAACTATGGCTACACCTTC.